A single sample gave rise to the 26 T cell receptor beta chains below, sequenced in a study of graft-versus-host responses after intestinal transplantation. Antigen specificity for these receptors is unknown. Here immunoSEQ multiplex PCR was the method, and the copy in TCRdb shows in-frame clones only, minus some. The sample contains roughly 99,000 clones, 85% to 95% of which appear only once. Here the sequenced sample was unstimulated CD8+ T cells sorted from spleen or lymph node cells, taken before transplant. The receptor set was obtained from a human donor who was the organ donor for an intestinal transplant.

The V gene is TRBV15, the J gene TRBJ2-1; 10 bases agree with TRBD2. There are 16 residues in the CDR3. The ends lost 1 base at V and 9 bases at J; junction bases unmatched: 9. Germline V gene sequence: CDR1 LNHNV, CDR2 YYDKDF (reference sequence). The CDR3 spells CATSRVLAGAASEQFF. CDR3 bases: TGTGCCACCAGCAGAGTGCTAGCGGGAGCGGCCAGTGAGCAGTTCTTC.

This clone was picked up one time. V usage is TRBV4-1 and J usage is TRBJ2-7; no clear D gene. The CDR3 consists of 15 residues. The V end was cut by 4 bases, the J end by 0 bases, with 13 bases between. CDR1 and CDR2 from the germline V gene are MGHRA and YSYEKL. The CDR3 nucleotides are TGCGCCAGCAGCCGAGATCCAGGCCTCTCCTACGAGCAGTACTTC. Translating it yields CASSRDPGLSYEQYF.

The chain uses TRBV5-5 and TRBJ2-7, with a tentative D call TRBD2 (6 bases). Germline V gene data show CDR1 as SGHKS and CDR2 as YYEKEE (reference sequence). Trimming removed 1 base at V and 6 bases at J, with 8 bases between. This CDR3 contains 12 residues. The DNA for the CDR3 is TGTGCCAGCAGCTTGTTCGGGGGCGAGCAGTACTTC. It encodes CASSLFGGEQYF.

This chain links TRBV27 with TRBJ1-5, with no clear D. CDR3 length: 16 amino acids. V was trimmed by 0 bases and J by 9 bases, leaving 18 bases between them. In germline, CDR1 is MNHEY, CDR2 SMNVEV (reference sequence). The CDR3 spells CASSLSSGMGSGPQHF. For the CDR3, the DNA is TGTGCCAGCAGTTTATCTTCGGGAATGGGCTCTGGGCCCCAGCATTTT.

This chain connects TRBV6-6 to TRBJ2-1; no reliable D call. The V and J ends lost 7 bases and 4 bases respectively, with 11 bases between them. The CDR3 runs to 13 residues. The V gene's germline CDR1 is MNHNY and CDR2 SVGAGI (reference sequence). Here the CDR3 DNA reads TGTGCCAGCAAATTAGAGCTATACAATGAGCAGTTCTTC. It specifies CASKLELYNEQFF.

This clone appeared a single time. The V call is TRBV5-4, the J call TRBJ2-5; 8 bases align to TRBD2. The CDR3 spans 13 residues. CDR1 and CDR2 from the germline V gene are SGHNT and YYREEE (reference sequence). The V segment lost 7 bases and the J segment 3 bases; nucleotides outside the gene matches: 5. CDR3 sequence: CASARRGEETQYF. The CDR3 nucleotides read TGTGCCAGCGCCAGGCGGGGGGAAGAGACCCAGTACTTC. The variable domain in full, with the rest retrieved from reference TRBV5-4 and TRBJ2-5, is ETGVTQSPTHLIKTRGQQVTLRCSSQSGHNTVSWYQQALGQGPQFIFQYYREEENGRGNFPPRFSGLQFPNYSSELNVNALELDDSALYLCASARRGEETQYFGPGTRLLVL.

This chain connects TRBV30 to TRBJ2-1; 13 positions match TRBD2. V shed 4 bases, J shed 8 bases, and the junction held 8 bases outside the gene matches. Germline V CDR1 and CDR2: GTSNPN, SVGIG (reference sequence). This CDR3 has 15 residues. Here the CDR3 DNA reads TGTGCCTGGACTGCACTAGCGGGGGGGCCGGATGAGCAGTTCTTC. This sequence encodes CAWTALAGGPDEQFF. Supplemented by reference TRBV30 and TRBJ2-1, the full variable domain reads SQTIHQWPATLVQPVGSPLSLECTVEGTSNPNLYWYRQAAGRGLQLLFYSVGIGQISSEVPQNLSASRPQDRQFILSSKKLLLSDSGFYLCAWTALAGGPDEQFFGPGTRLTVL.

CDR3 in DNA: TGCGCCAGCAGCTTGGTCTGGGGGCAGGGGGAAAAACTGTTTTTT. Amino acids: CASSLVWGQGEKLFF. The rearrangement joins TRBV5-1 to TRBJ1-4; D is possibly TRBD1 (6 bases). Germline V lookup: CDR1 SGHRS, CDR2 YFSETQ. The CDR3 loop spans 15 amino acids. Trimming removed 0 bases at V and 8 bases at J, with 14 bases between.

CDR3 protein: CASSLDRFSYEQYF. The CDR3 nucleotides are TGTGCCAGCAGTTTAGACAGGTTCTCCTACGAGCAGTACTTC. The chain combines TRBV27 with TRBJ2-5; D is possibly TRBD1 (6 bases). The DNA end lines up better with TRBJ2-7; the J call may be wrong. Germline V gene sequence: CDR1 MNHEY, CDR2 SMNVEV (reference sequence). The CDR3 totals 14 residues.

Written as DNA, the CDR3 is TGTGCCAGCAGCACCTCCAGGGGTCAGCCCCAGCATTTT. Protein: CASSTSRGQPQHF. The chain combines TRBV5-6 with TRBJ1-5, with TRBD1 as a possible D gene (6 bases). The V end was cut by 4 bases, the J end by 6 bases, with 11 bases between. The CDR3 contains 13 residues. Germline V CDR1 and CDR2: SGHDT, YYEEEE.

This clone showed up just once. This CDR3 reads CASSRLAGGYNEQFF. CDR3 sequence (DNA): TGTGCCAGCAGCCGGCTAGCGGGAGGGTACAATGAGCAGTTCTTC. This chain links TRBV7-8 with TRBJ2-1; 12 nucleotides align to TRBD2. This CDR3 has 15 residues. The J segment lost 4 bases and the V segment lost 5 bases, leaving 3 bases of the junction unmatched. Germline V gene data show CDR1 as SGHVS and CDR2 as FQNEAQ.

The J gene is TRBJ1-2, the V gene TRBV6-6; 7 bases map to TRBD1. Germline CDR1 MNHNY, CDR2 SVGAGI (reference sequence). This CDR3 has 14 residues. The V and J ends lost 4 bases and 0 bases, in that order; junction bases with no gene match: 2. CDR3 in amino acids: CASSWTGTNYGYTF. DNA of the CDR3: TGTGCCAGCAGTTGGACAGGCACTAACTATGGCTACACCTTC.

The J gene is TRBJ2-2, the V gene TRBV5-1; 9 bases agree with TRBD2. CDR1 is SGHRS and CDR2 is YFSETQ in the germline V gene. V lost 0 bases and J lost 8; bases outside the gene matches: 2. CDR3 size: 14 residues. As DNA, the CDR3 is TGCGCCAGCAGCTTGGTAGCGGGGGATGGGGAGCTGTTTTTT. This encodes CASSLVAGDGELFF.

This chain connects TRBV4-1 to TRBJ1-4; 7 nucleotides agree with TRBD1. V trimming: 1 base; J trimming: 5 bases; junction bases outside the gene matches: 7. The CDR3 is 16 residues long. Germline V CDR1 and CDR2: MGHRA, YSYEKL. CDR3 protein: CASSQGLTGLNEKLFF. CDR3 bases: TGCGCCAGCAGCCAAGGATTGACAGGGCTGAATGAAAAACTGTTTTTT.

J is TRBJ2-7 and V is TRBV27; possibly TRBD2 for D (7 bases). Trimming left V 2 bases short and J 5 bases short, with 10 bases between. The CDR3 loop spans 13 amino acids. Germline CDR1 MNHEY, CDR2 SMNVEV (reference sequence). In DNA form, the CDR3 reads TGTGCCAGCAGTTTAGGGGGGGCCGACGAGCAGTACTTC. It is translated as CASSLGGADEQYF.

Only one count was recorded for this clone. The chain joins TRBV29-1 to TRBJ2-5; 7 bases match TRBD1. The J call may be faulty, since TRBJ2-7 better matches the DNA end. Germline loops: CDR1 SQVTM, CDR2 ANQGSEA. The CDR3 consists of 14 residues. CDR3 protein: CSVQNQQGVYEQYF. The CDR3 DNA is TGCAGCGTCCAAAACCAGCAGGGGGTCTACGAGCAGTACTTC.

The chain links TRBV5-4 to TRBJ2-3, with 10 bases aligning to TRBD2. CDR3 size: 15 residues. Per the germline V gene, CDR1 is SGHNT and CDR2 is YYREEE (reference sequence). The V segment lost 3 bases and the J segment 0 bases; nucleotides outside the gene matches: 1. This CDR3 is CASSWTSGSTDTQYF. The CDR3 DNA follows: TGTGCCAGCAGCTGGACTAGCGGAAGCACAGATACGCAGTATTTT.

This chain connects TRBV15 to TRBJ2-1; D is perhaps TRBD2 (5 bases). CDR3 length: 14 residues. Germline V CDR1 and CDR2: LNHNV, YYDKDF (reference sequence). Between the trimmed V and J ends, which lost 2 bases and 3 bases, there was a span of 8 bases. The CDR3 loop is CATSRSSGYNEQFF. Written as DNA, the CDR3 is TGTGCCACCAGCAGAAGCAGCGGCTACAATGAGCAGTTCTTC.

V gene TRBV30 combines with J gene TRBJ2-3; TRBD2 might be the D (6 bases). Per the germline V gene, CDR1 is GTSNPN and CDR2 is SVGIG (reference sequence). The CDR3 has 17 amino acids. V shed 0 bases and J shed 0 bases, with 16 bases lying between them. CDR3 bases: TGTGCCTGGAGTGTAATAGGGCTAGCGTTGAGCACAGATACGCAGTATTTT. As protein: CAWSVIGLALSTDTQYF.

This sequence joins TRBV7-7 and TRBJ2-1, with D maybe TRBD1 (6 bases). The germline V gene encodes CDR1 SSHAT and CDR2 FNYEAQ (reference sequence). V lost 5 bases and J 7 bases, leaving 15 bases between the germline ends. The CDR3 runs to 14 residues. CDR3 in DNA: TGTGCCAGCAGCCAAACTTTGAGGGGGAATGAGCAGTTCTTC. It codes for CASSQTLRGNEQFF.

This chain links TRBV10-3 with TRBJ1-2; possible D gene TRBD1, 6 bases. V dropped 6 bases and J dropped 3 bases, with 11 bases sitting between them. From germline, CDR1 is ENHRY and CDR2 SYGVKD. The CDR3 runs 13 residues. The CDR3 spells CAISLGQYYGYTF. The CDR3 bases are TGTGCCATCAGCCTAGGACAGTACTATGGCTACACCTTC.

V and J are TRBV3-1 (or the pseudogene TRBV3-2) and TRBJ1-2; D gene unclear. V was trimmed by 3 bases and J by 13 bases, leaving 6 bases between them. Looked up from germline, CDR1 is LGHDT and CDR2 is YNNKEL (reference sequence). The CDR3 length is 9 residues. The CDR3 region has the DNA TGTGCCAGCAGCCATTTTATCACCTTC. The encoded protein is CASSHFITF.

This sequence joins TRBV13 and TRBJ2-7; 8 bases align to TRBD2. This CDR3 contains 14 residues. Trimming removed 0 bases from V and 6 bases from J; junction bases left unmatched: 4. The germline V gene has CDR1 PRHDT and CDR2 FYEKMQ (reference sequence). CDR3: CASSLGGSGAEQYF. CDR3 in DNA: TGTGCCAGCAGCTTAGGGGGTAGCGGGGCCGAGCAGTACTTC.

The rearrangement joins TRBV2 to TRBJ1-5; D is perhaps TRBD1 (5 bases). The germline V and J ends were trimmed by 6 bases and 0 bases, with 18 bases remaining between them. The CDR3 covers 17 residues. Germline CDR1 reads SNHLY; CDR2 reads FYNNEI. The DNA of the CDR3 is TGTGCCAGCAGCGACTTGGGCTGGACACGTAGCAATCAGCCCCAGCATTTT. Amino acids: CASSDLGWTRSNQPQHF.

The chain couples TRBV11-2 to TRBJ2-7, with D tentatively TRBD1 (5 bases). This CDR3 has 17 residues. Germline values: CDR1 SGHAT, CDR2 FQNNGV. Trimming shortened V by 0 bases and J by 6 bases, and 21 bases separated the two germline ends. Written as DNA, the CDR3 is TGTGCCAGCAGCTTAGATCTTGGCCAGGGCAGTATCCTCGAGCAGTACTTC. It specifies CASSLDLGQGSILEQYF.

The chain links TRBV4-1 to TRBJ2-5, with D perhaps matching TRBD2 (6 bases). V gave up 0 bases and J gave up 5 bases, with 13 bases separating them. CDR1 MGHRA and CDR2 YSYEKL come from the germline V gene. There are 15 residues in the CDR3. This CDR3 is CASSQEGRRVETQYF. The CDR3 DNA reads as TGCGCCAGCAGCCAAGAAGGGCGGAGGGTGGAGACCCAGTACTTC.